This TCR beta chain was identified in a study of regulatory T cells in long-lasting Graves disease. Study-level results: Only a small sample size was used, which may have cut accuracy.

A note on this clonotype: Its antigen is as yet unknown. This may arise from a read error, as a much more abundant clone is one base away.

As for time point: newly diagnosed GD, antithyroid drugs for less than 3 months. The TCR library was prepared using RNA isolated from PBMCs. According to the study, TCR beta libraries were built with iRepertoire HTBI primers and CDR3-region Arm-PCR. TCRdb passed the multiplex PCR reads through MiXCR, listing each CDR3 protein once. This sample yields 550,000 to 700,000 distinct CDR3 sequences, of which around 16% are seen a single time; 12% belongs to the top ten. The data were also submitted as part of a second study, on T cells in Graves' hyperthyroidism and ophthalmopathy. That source adds: Patients aged 18 to 65 had newly diagnosed hyperthyroidism of under 2 months' duration. Within blood appeared most thyroid clonotypes that had expanded above 0.001.

Sequencing was performed on peripheral blood mononuclear cells (PBMCs), taken at new diagnosis, from a patient treated with antithyroid drugs. The TCR was taken from a man aged 18-30 years with Graves disease.

CDR3 sequence (DNA): TGTGCCAGCAGCCCCGGACTAGTGGAGCGAAGACCCAACAATGAGCAGTTCTTC. Its translation is CASSPGLVERRPNNEQFF. The chain combines TRBV14 with TRBJ2-1; TRBD2 aligns across 7 bases. The CDR3 is 18 residues long. With V trimmed by 4 bases and J by 5 bases, 17 bases remained unmatched. Germline V gives CDR1 SGHDN, CDR2 FVKESK.